This entry lists 31 T cell receptor beta chains sequenced from one sample in a study of T-cell reconstitution after alpha-beta-depleted transplantation in children. This sample's TCRbeta library carried unique molecular identifier barcodes. TCRdb analysed the PCR reads with MiXCR anew, one entry per CDR3 protein. The sample consists of some 500,000 distinct CDR3 sequences, approximately 16% of them appearing once. Sequenced material: PBMCs from the stem cell graft donor, taken from the stem cell graft. The origin of the receptors is a human donor who donated a stem cell graft to a child with acute lymphoblastic leukemia.

This clonotype was detected only a few times. The chain carries TRBV18 and TRBJ1-3; D remains unclear. The CDR3 is made up of 18 amino acids. CDR1 and CDR2 (germline): KGHSH, LQKENI. Trimming removed 3 bases from V and 0 bases from J, with 18 bases in between. Here the CDR3 DNA reads TGTGCCAGCTCACCTGCGGGGAACAGCCTAAGCTCTGGAAACACCATATATTTT. This codes for CASSPAGNSLSSGNTIYF.

The chain uses TRBV29-1 and TRBJ1-3, with D possibly matching TRBD1 (6 bases). V was clipped by 0 bases and J by 0 bases, with 18 bases between them. The CDR3 loop spans 18 amino acids. Germline V gives CDR1 SQVTM, CDR2 ANQGSEA. CDR3 residues: CSVEDLWGQSSSGNTIYF. The CDR3 nucleotides read TGCAGCGTTGAAGATCTTTGGGGGCAATCAAGCTCTGGAAACACCATATATTTT.

This clonotype occurred many times. In DNA, the CDR3 is TGCAGTGCTCCGCGTAACATACCTTACAATGAGCAGTTCTTC. It translates to CSAPRNIPYNEQFF. The rearrangement joins TRBV20-1 to TRBJ2-1, with D unresolved. The V gene's germline CDR1 is DFQATT and CDR2 SNEGSKA (reference sequence). The CDR3 runs 14 residues. V lost 5 bases and J 4 bases, leaving 15 bases between the germline ends.

This clonotype showed up just once. The chain is built from TRBV18 and TRBJ2-1; D is undetermined. Per the germline V gene, CDR1 is KGHSH and CDR2 is LQKENI. The CDR3 runs 13 residues. Trimming took 3 bases from V and 6 from J, leaving 9 bases between them. The chain's CDR3 is CASSPFDGNEQFF. In DNA, the CDR3 is TGTGCCAGCTCACCTTTCGACGGCAATGAGCAGTTCTTC.

The chain combines TRBV20-1 with TRBJ2-1; 10 positions agree with TRBD2. The CDR3 extends over 15 amino acids. With V trimmed by 6 bases and J by 9 bases, 14 bases remained unmatched. CDR1 is DFQATT, CDR2 SNEGSKA, per germline (reference sequence). CDR3 coding DNA: TGCAGTGCCCCCAGTCAGGCTAGCGGGAGTGCTGAGCAGTTCTTC. Translation gives CSAPSQASGSAEQFF.

The chain recombines TRBV4-2 with TRBJ2-2; perhaps TRBD2 as D (6 bases). Germline CDR1 reads LGHNA; CDR2 reads YNFKEQ. V lost 3 bases and J lost 8, with 10 bases in between. The CDR3 contains 13 residues. The CDR3 nucleotides read TGTGCCAGCAGCCACAGGGAGGCGGGGGAGCTGTTTTTT. This sequence encodes CASSHREAGELFF.

The chain recombines TRBV12-3 or TRBV12-4 with TRBJ2-1; no definite D call. This CDR3 is built from 12 residues. V lost 5 bases and J lost 6, with 8 bases in between. The CDR3 loop reads CASSPFVNEQFF. DNA for the CDR3: TGTGCCAGCAGTCCCTTTGTCAATGAGCAGTTCTTC.

CDR3 protein: CASSFPSSGTVDEQFF. In DNA form, the CDR3 reads TGCGCCAGCAGCTTTCCCTCGAGCGGGACGGTGGATGAGCAGTTCTTC. This rearrangement joins TRBV5-1 to TRBJ2-1; 7 bases are a match to TRBD2. Germline V gene sequence: CDR1 SGHRS, CDR2 YFSETQ. J lost 8 bases, V lost 2 bases, and 13 bases had no gene match. CDR3 length: 16 amino acids.

The chain has TRBV27 and TRBJ2-7; TRBD2 aligns across 11 bases. V lost 6 bases and J lost 3; bases outside the gene matches: 7. This CDR3 contains 15 residues. The germline V gene has CDR1 MNHEY and CDR2 SMNVEV (reference sequence). The CDR3 reads CASRPLTSGSYEQYF. CDR3 DNA: TGTGCCAGCAGGCCCCTCACTAGCGGGAGCTACGAGCAGTACTTC.

The V gene is TRBV5-4, the J gene TRBJ2-2; 15 bases fit TRBD2. V dropped 3 bases and J dropped 5; count of bases not matched to a gene: 2. The CDR3 contains 16 residues. CDR1 and CDR2 (germline): SGHNT, YYREEE (reference sequence). The CDR3 DNA reads TGTGCCAGCAGCTCTGGACTAGCGGGAGGGACCGGGGAGCTGTTTTTT. It codes for CASSSGLAGGTGELFF.

The chain links TRBV5-1 to TRBJ2-3; D might be TRBD1 (5 bases). The V gene lost 0 bases and the J gene lost 4 bases, with 15 bases spanning the gap. Germline V CDR1 and CDR2: SGHRS, YFSETQ. This CDR3 spans 16 amino acids. The CDR3 loop is CASSLALAGMADTQYF. CDR3 nucleotides: TGCGCCAGCAGCTTGGCTCTTGCAGGGATGGCAGATACGCAGTATTTT. The whole variable domain, filled in from reference TRBV5-1 and TRBJ2-3, reads KAGVTQTPRYLIKTRGQQVTLSCSPISGHRSVSWYQQTPGQGLQFLFEYFSETQRNKGNFPGRFSGRQFSNSRSEMNVSTLELGDSALYLCASSLALAGMADTQYFGPGTRLTVL.

The chain links TRBV20-1 to TRBJ1-5; a possible D gene is TRBD1 (6 bases). V lost 3 bases, J lost 6 bases, and 15 bases lay in between. There are 14 residues in the CDR3. Per the germline V gene, CDR1 is DFQATT and CDR2 is SNEGSKA (reference sequence). The CDR3 DNA sequence: TGCAGTGCTAGGTTAGGGGGGTTAGGTCAGCCCCAGCATTTT. Protein product: CSARLGGLGQPQHF.

The chain joins TRBV7-9 to TRBJ2-3; D not certain. There are 14 residues in the CDR3. The V gene lost 6 bases and the J gene lost 0 bases, with 10 bases spanning the gap. Per germline, CDR1 SEHNR and CDR2 FQNEAQ (reference sequence). In DNA, the CDR3 is TGTGCCAGCAGGACGGCGACTAGCACAGATACGCAGTATTTT. Translated, it gives CASRTATSTDTQYF.

The V and J genes are TRBV5-1 and TRBJ1-1; unclear D gene. The germline gives CDR1 SGHRS, CDR2 YFSETQ. The CDR3 loop spans 15 amino acids. V gave up 4 bases and J gave up 0 bases, with 13 bases separating them. For the CDR3, the DNA is TGCGCCAGCAGCCGGGGAGTTTTGGTGAACACTGAAGCTTTCTTT. Protein sequence: CASSRGVLVNTEAFF.

This clonotype was seen more than once but under ten times. The genes are TRBV7-9 and TRBJ2-3; TRBD2 matches 8 bases. This CDR3 region has 17 residues. With 1 base clipped from V and 5 bases from J, the junction kept 11 bases outside the gene matches. The V gene's germline CDR1 is SEHNR and CDR2 FQNEAQ (reference sequence). This CDR3 is CASSLVVLTSGIDTQYF. The CDR3 coding sequence is TGTGCCAGCAGCTTAGTCGTACTCACTAGCGGCATAGATACGCAGTATTTT.

The rearrangement links TRBV12-3 or TRBV12-4 to TRBJ2-1; TRBD2 matches at 9 bases. This CDR3 has 15 residues. The ends lost 2 bases at V and 8 bases at J; junction bases unmatched: 7. The CDR3 DNA sequence: TGTGCCAGCAGTTTAATGGCGGGAGGGTCGCATGAGCAGTTCTTC. Its protein is CASSLMAGGSHEQFF.

This clonotype was picked up a small number of times. The rearrangement uses TRBV6-2 or TRBV6-3 and TRBJ2-7; the D gene is possibly TRBD2 (6 bases). This CDR3 spans 17 amino acids. With 4 bases removed from V and 3 bases from J, the gap between germline ends came to 22 bases. In germline, CDR1 is MNHEY, CDR2 SVGEGT. The chain's CDR3 is CASSFLELAGKNYEQYF. In DNA, the CDR3 is TGTGCCAGCAGTTTCCTAGAACTAGCCGGGAAAAACTACGAGCAGTACTTC.

This clonotype was detected many times. This rearrangement joins TRBV5-1 to TRBJ2-7, with 8 bases that match TRBD1. CDR3 length equals 14 residues. The germline CDR1 and CDR2 sequences are SGHRS and YFSETQ. J lost 1 base, V lost 3 bases, and 3 bases had no gene match. This chain's CDR3 is CASSWTGTSYEQYF. CDR3 nucleotide sequence: TGCGCCAGCAGCTGGACAGGGACTTCCTACGAGCAGTACTTC.

This rearrangement joins TRBV12-3 or TRBV12-4 to TRBJ1-5, with D perhaps matching TRBD1 (5 bases). Trimming left V 8 bases short and J 1 base short, with 15 bases between. The CDR3 has 15 amino acids. The CDR3, as DNA: TGTGCCAGCGAGAAGAGCAGGGAGAGCAATCAGCCCCAGCATTTT. Its translation is CASEKSRESNQPQHF.

The chain recombines TRBV4-1 with TRBJ2-7, with D unclear. This CDR3 is 15 amino acids long. V was trimmed by 0 bases and J by 3 bases, leaving 12 bases between them. Germline lookup yields CDR1 MGHRA and CDR2 YSYEKL. The DNA for the CDR3 is TGCGCCAGCAGCCAAGATCGCAGCACCGGCTACGAGCAGTACTTC. This sequence encodes CASSQDRSTGYEQYF.

The sample holds a few counts of this clonotype. The rearrangement joins TRBV5-1 to TRBJ2-1, with TRBD2 matching over 12 bases. CDR1 is SGHRS and CDR2 is YFSETQ in the germline V gene. This CDR3 is 16 amino acids long. The ends lost 3 bases at V and 7 bases at J; junction bases unmatched: 8. CDR3 DNA sequence: TGCGCCAGCAGCTCTCTAGCGGGAGGGCCGGTGAATGAGCAGTTCTTC. It codes for CASSSLAGGPVNEQFF.

V gene TRBV20-1 combines with J gene TRBJ1-1, with D hard to call. This CDR3 region has 12 residues. CDR1 and CDR2 (germline): DFQATT, SNEGSKA (reference sequence). Trimming took 6 bases from V and 5 from J, leaving 13 bases between them. The CDR3 region has the DNA TGCAGTGCCCCCTTCGAGTGGACTGAAGCTTTCTTT. Its translation is CSAPFEWTEAFF.

The chain joins TRBV12-3 or TRBV12-4 to TRBJ2-5; no firm D call. The CDR3 loop spans 14 amino acids. V dropped 2 bases and J dropped 2 bases, with 9 bases sitting between them. The CDR3 DNA reads as TGTGCCAGCAGTTTACCGTGGTCACAAGAGACCCAGTACTTC. It translates to CASSLPWSQETQYF.

The V call is TRBV2, the J call TRBJ1-1; D is possibly TRBD1 (6 bases). The V and J ends lost 7 bases and 1 base respectively, with 16 bases between them. The germline gives CDR1 SNHLY, CDR2 FYNNEI. This CDR3 comprises 15 residues. CDR3 residues: CASKGESWGNTEAFF. Written as DNA, the CDR3 is TGTGCCAGCAAGGGGGAAAGCTGGGGGAACACTGAAGCTTTCTTT.

Here the CDR3 DNA reads TGTGCCAGCAGCTTCCGTACGGCGGGAGGGAGCACTGAAGCTTTCTTT. It translates to CASSFRTAGGSTEAFF. The chain links TRBV5-6 to TRBJ1-1, with no clear D. There are 16 residues in the CDR3. Trimming removed 2 bases from V and 4 bases from J, with 18 bases in between. CDR1 and CDR2 (germline): SGHDT, YYEEEE.

This clonotype was detected only a few times. CDR3 nucleotide sequence: TGCGCCAGGTCCGGGGCGACCGGGGAGCTGTTTTTT. Translating it yields CARSGATGELFF. The chain couples TRBV5-1 to TRBJ2-2, with D perhaps TRBD1 or TRBD2 (5 bases each). CDR1 SGHRS and CDR2 YFSETQ come from the germline V gene. V lost 8 bases and J lost 5, with 10 bases in between. The CDR3 contains 12 residues. Filled out from reference TRBV5-1 and TRBJ2-2, the complete variable domain reads KAGVTQTPRYLIKTRGQQVTLSCSPISGHRSVSWYQQTPGQGLQFLFEYFSETQRNKGNFPGRFSGRQFSNSRSEMNVSTLELGDSALYLCARSGATGELFFGEGSRLTVL.

This clonotype was observed a few times. The genes are TRBV12-3 or TRBV12-4 and TRBJ1-1, with D perhaps matching TRBD1 (5 bases). V shed 4 bases and J shed 4 bases, with 16 bases lying between them. There are 15 residues in the CDR3. The CDR3 bases are TGTGCCAGCAGTTCCCGAGGGGCGCGGGCCACTGAAGCTTTCTTT. Protein sequence: CASSSRGARATEAFF.

The genes are TRBV2 and TRBJ1-5; D call uncertain. The germline V gene encodes CDR1 SNHLY and CDR2 FYNNEI. This CDR3 region has 16 residues. The V end lost 0 bases, the J end lost 2 bases, and 11 bases lay between the germline ends. DNA of the CDR3: TGTGCCAGCAGTGAAGCCGAACCCCCTGGCAATCAGCCCCAGCATTTT. As protein: CASSEAEPPGNQPQHF. The full variable domain, with the rest looked up from reference TRBV2 and TRBJ1-5, is EPEVTQTPSHQVTQMGQEVILRCVPISNHLYFYWYRQILGQKVEFLVSFYNNEISEKSEIFDDQFSVERPDGSNFTLKIRSTKLEDSAMYFCASSEAEPPGNQPQHFGDGTRLSIL.

V gene TRBV6-5 combines with J gene TRBJ2-3; no reliable D call. Trimming took off 0 bases at V and 0 bases at J, with 4 bases between the two ends. Germline assignment: CDR1 MNHEY and CDR2 SVGAGI. The CDR3 contains 14 residues. The CDR3 DNA is TGTGCCAGCAGTTACTCGAGAAGCACAGATACGCAGTATTTT. Translated: CASSYSRSTDTQYF.

V gene TRBV7-2 combines with J gene TRBJ1-2, with TRBD1 matching over 11 bases. V was pared by 4 bases and J by 4 bases, with 11 bases of the junction left unmatched. CDR3 length: 17 residues. CDR1 is SGHTA, CDR2 FQGNSA, per germline. The CDR3, as DNA: TGTGCCAGCAGCTCCCGTGGACAGGGGGCGTTCAGCTATGGCTACACCTTC. Its translation: CASSSRGQGAFSYGYTF.

Here the CDR3 DNA reads TGCAGTGCTGGGAAAGGGACTAGTAAAGAGACCCAGTACTTC. Its protein product is CSAGKGTSKETQYF. The V call is TRBV20-1, the J call TRBJ2-5; 8 nucleotides align to TRBD2. The J segment lost 3 bases and the V segment lost 5 bases, leaving 8 bases of the junction unmatched. This CDR3 comprises 14 residues. Germline CDR1 and CDR2: DFQATT and SNEGSKA (reference sequence).